This T cell receptor (beta chain) emerged from a study of T cells in tuberculosis. Study as a whole: T cells were selected with CD1B tetramers loaded with glucose monomycolate. General study results and limits: Some low-affinity tetramer-binding T cells may be absent from this sample.

Data came from immunoSEQ multiplex PCR; TCRdb stores just in-frame clones and leaves some out. The sample consists of approximately 59,000 clones, 88% of them appearing once. Thawed, overnight-rested PBMC were stained with GMM-loaded CD1B tetramer, viability dye and anti-CD3, then sorted. The lipid loaded on the CD1B tetramers was C32 glucose monomycolate from Rhodococcus equi. CDR1 and CDR2 (germline): MDHEN, SYDVKM. After removal of 5 bases from V and 7 bases from J, the junction contained 27 bases not matched to a gene. This CDR3 is 22 amino acids long. The chain recombines TRBV28 with TRBJ2-1; TRBD2 agrees at 12 bases. The specimen was CD1b-GMM tetramer-negative cells sorted from PBMCs. This receptor was obtained from an adult woman with latent tuberculosis. CDR3 loop: CASSPLDGVGQPTSGSSNEQFF. The CDR3 DNA follows: TGTGCCAGCAGTCCCTTAGACGGGGTGGGACAGCCGACTAGCGGGAGTTCGAATGAGCAGTTCTTC.